This T cell receptor (beta chain) came from a study of T-cell reconstitution after alpha-beta-depleted transplantation in children. Findings and caveats of the study: Certain patients had high TCRbeta diversity at day 60, and it came from recipient T cells and thymic progenitors that survived. Several hundred rapidly expanded clones from non-depleted graft cells reportedly supplied alpha-beta T cells about two months post-transplant. By one year post-transplant, T-cell counts and diversity largely arose from T cells that were newly produced.

In regard to this clonotype: What it binds is unknown.

Preparing the TCRbeta library involved the use of unique molecular identifiers. TCRdb independently ran MiXCR on the PCR reads; one entry per CDR3 protein. Of about 830,000 distinct CDR3 sequences listed, about 15% were seen once; the top ten hold 5%. This sample comprised PBMCs, mostly from graft donor cells, obtained 360 days after TCRalphabeta/CD19-depleted stem cell transplant. This TCR was recovered from a male patient younger than 18 who had a stem cell transplant for acute lymphoblastic leukemia, so the T cells may come from the graft donor.

The CDR3 spells CSAPWGGSGTGELFF. CDR3 nucleotide sequence: TGCAGTGCCCCATGGGGCGGGAGCGGGACCGGGGAGCTGTTTTTT. The V call is TRBV20-1, the J call TRBJ2-2; 7 nucleotides align to TRBD2. Unmatched junction bases numbered 12, after V lost 6 bases and J lost 5 bases. Per the germline V gene, CDR1 is DFQATT and CDR2 is SNEGSKA (reference sequence). The CDR3 totals 15 residues.